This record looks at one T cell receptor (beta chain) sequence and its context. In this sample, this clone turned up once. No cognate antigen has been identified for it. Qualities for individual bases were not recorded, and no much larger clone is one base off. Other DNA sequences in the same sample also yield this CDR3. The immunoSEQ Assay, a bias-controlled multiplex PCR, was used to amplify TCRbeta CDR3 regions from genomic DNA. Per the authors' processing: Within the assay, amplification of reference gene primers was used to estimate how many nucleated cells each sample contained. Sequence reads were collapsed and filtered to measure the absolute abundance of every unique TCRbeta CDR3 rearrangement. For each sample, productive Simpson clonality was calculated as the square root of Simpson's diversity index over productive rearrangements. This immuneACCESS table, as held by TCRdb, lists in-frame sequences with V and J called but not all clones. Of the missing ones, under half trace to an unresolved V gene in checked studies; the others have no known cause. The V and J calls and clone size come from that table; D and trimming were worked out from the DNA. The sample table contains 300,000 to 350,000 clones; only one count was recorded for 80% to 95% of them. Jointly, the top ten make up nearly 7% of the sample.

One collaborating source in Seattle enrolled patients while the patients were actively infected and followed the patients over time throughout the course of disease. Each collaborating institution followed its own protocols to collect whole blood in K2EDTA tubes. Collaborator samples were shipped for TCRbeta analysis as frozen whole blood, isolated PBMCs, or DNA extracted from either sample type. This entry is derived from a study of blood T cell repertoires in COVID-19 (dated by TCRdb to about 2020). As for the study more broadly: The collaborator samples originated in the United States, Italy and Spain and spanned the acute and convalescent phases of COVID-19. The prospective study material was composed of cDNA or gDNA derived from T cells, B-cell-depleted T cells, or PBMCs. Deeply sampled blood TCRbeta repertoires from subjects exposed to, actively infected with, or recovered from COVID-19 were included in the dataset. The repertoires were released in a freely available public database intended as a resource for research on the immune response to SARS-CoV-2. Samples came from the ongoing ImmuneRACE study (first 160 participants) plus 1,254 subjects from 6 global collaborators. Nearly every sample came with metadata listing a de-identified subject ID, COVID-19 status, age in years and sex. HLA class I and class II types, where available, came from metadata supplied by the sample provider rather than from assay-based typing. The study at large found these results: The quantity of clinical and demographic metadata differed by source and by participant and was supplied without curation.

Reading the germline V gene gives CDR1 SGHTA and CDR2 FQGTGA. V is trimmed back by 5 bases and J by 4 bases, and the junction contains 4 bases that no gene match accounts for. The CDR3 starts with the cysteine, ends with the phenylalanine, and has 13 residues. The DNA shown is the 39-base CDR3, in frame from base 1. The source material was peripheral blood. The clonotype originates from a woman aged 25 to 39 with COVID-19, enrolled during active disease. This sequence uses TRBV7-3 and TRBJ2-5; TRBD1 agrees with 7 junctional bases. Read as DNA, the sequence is TGTGCCAGCAGCGCACAGGGGCGAGAGACCCAGTACTTC. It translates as CASSAQGRETQYF.